This T cell receptor (beta chain) was profiled in a study of T cell repertoires in cytomegalovirus infection. The sample holds a few counts of this clonotype. MiXCR, run by TCRdb on the reads, gives a single entry per CDR3 protein. The table records 400,000 to 550,000 distinct CDR3 sequences, about 11% of them present only once. CDR3 length equals 13 residues. The ends lost 5 bases at V and 5 bases at J; junction bases unmatched: 2. Germline CDR1 GTSNPN, CDR2 SVGIG (reference sequence). The TCR comes from a human donor in good health (CMV status not recorded). Some clones in this sample may be carry-over from other donors' samples. The chain joins TRBV30 to TRBJ1-6; TRBD1 matches at 8 bases. The specimen was PBMCs. DNA for the CDR3: TGTGCCTGGTCGGGACAGGATAATTCACCCCTCCACTTT. Its protein product is CAWSGQDNSPLHF.